Listed below are T cell receptor beta chains from one sample, sequenced in a study of shared clonotypes between healthy human individuals. Measured with immunoSEQ multiplex PCR; TCRdb has only the in-frame clones, and not every one. The sample has over 2,000,000 clones; just over 90% are singletons. The sample taken for sequencing was naive CD8+ T cells from PBMCs. These receptors all stem from a man in his late teens or twenties in good health. Some clones in this sample may be carry-over from other donors' samples. CDR3s include the opening cysteine and the closing phenylalanine or tryptophan. The order of the fields is D gene, V gene, clone size, J gene, CDR3 DNA, CDR3 protein. The D gene is left open where the match is weak. For some rows the clone size is stated as once, few or many, or as a class when expanded; others skip it.

D: TRBD2; V: TRBV2; size: .; J: TRBJ2-1; DNA: TGTGCCAGCAGCGGGACTAGCGGGGTCAATGAGCAGTTCTTC; CDR3: CASSGTSGVNEQFF
D: TRBD2; V: TRBV4-2; size: .; J: TRBJ2-5; DNA: TGTGCCAGCAGCCAAAAACTAGCGGGAGGGCCGCGTGAGACCCAGTACTTC; CDR3: CASSQKLAGGPRETQYF
D: TRBD2; V: TRBV5-4; size: .; J: TRBJ2-3; DNA: TGTGCCAGCAGCTTAAAGCGGGAGCAGGGAGATACGCAGTATTTT; CDR3: CASSLKREQGDTQYF
D: .; V: TRBV27; size: once; J: TRBJ1-5; DNA: TGTGCCAGCAGCCTAGACGGCCTTCTCAATCAGCCCCAGCATTTT; CDR3: CASSLDGLLNQPQHF
D: .; V: TRBV13; size: .; J: TRBJ2-1; DNA: TGTGCCAGCAGCCTCTGGGCCCTCAATGGGGATGAGCAGTTCTTC; CDR3: CASSLWALNGDEQFF
D: TRBD1; V: TRBV9; size: .; J: TRBJ1-2; DNA: TGTGCCAGCAGCACGTTCCAGGGGGCGCCCAACTATGGCTACACCTTC; CDR3: CASSTFQGAPNYGYTF
D: .; V: TRBV2; size: .; J: TRBJ1-3; DNA: TGTGCCAGCAGTGAATATAAGGGTTTCTCTGGAAACACCATATATTTT; CDR3: CASSEYKGFSGNTIYF
D: .; V: TRBV7-2; size: .; J: TRBJ2-7; DNA: TGTGCCAGCAGCTTAGGGGCCACGAGCTCCTACGAGCAGTACTTC; CDR3: CASSLGATSSYEQYF
D: .; V: TRBV9; size: .; J: TRBJ1-2; DNA: TGTGCCAGCAGCCAGGCGGGGAGGGTGCATGGCTACACCTTC; CDR3: CASSQAGRVHGYTF
D: TRBD1; V: TRBV27; size: .; J: TRBJ2-7; DNA: TGTGCCAGCAGTCAGGGGGCCTCCTACGAGCAGTACTTC; CDR3: CASSQGASYEQYF
D: .; V: TRBV27; size: .; J: TRBJ2-1; DNA: TGTGCCAGCAGGACTAGTCTGGAGCAGTTCTTC; CDR3: CASRTSLEQFF
D: .; V: TRBV7-2; size: once; J: TRBJ1-1; DNA: TGTGCCAGCAGCTTACCGGTCAGGACGGAAAGAATGAACACTGAAGCTTTCTTT; CDR3: CASSLPVRTERMNTEAFF
D: TRBD1; V: TRBV2; size: .; J: TRBJ1-5; DNA: TGTGCCAGCAGTGCCGGGACAGAAGATCAGCCCCAGCATTTT; CDR3: CASSAGTEDQPQHF
D: .; V: TRBV7-9; size: once; J: TRBJ2-2; DNA: TGTGCCAGCAGCTTCGGCGGGCTAAACACCGGGGAGCTGTTTTTT; CDR3: CASSFGGLNTGELFF
D: .; V: TRBV25-1; size: .; J: TRBJ2-3; DNA: TGTGCCAGCAGTGAAAGGGGCAATCCTGCAGATACGCAGTATTTT; CDR3: CASSERGNPADTQYF
D: TRBD1; V: TRBV6-5; size: .; J: TRBJ2-7; DNA: TGTGCCAGCGGTGACAGGGTCAACGAGCAGTACTTC; CDR3: CASGDRVNEQYF
D: .; V: TRBV14; size: .; J: TRBJ2-1; DNA: TGTGCCAGCAGCCAAGGTCTCTGGGATGAGCAGTTCTTC; CDR3: CASSQGLWDEQFF
D: .; V: TRBV4-1; size: .; J: TRBJ1-2; DNA: TGCGCCAGCAGCCAAGTGTCAGGCGAGGTTAACTATGGCTACACCTTC; CDR3: CASSQVSGEVNYGYTF
D: TRBD1; V: TRBV30; size: .; J: TRBJ1-2; DNA: TGTGCACAATACGCTCCGGGACCCCAGGGGGATGGCTACACCTTC; CDR3: CAQYAPGPQGDGYTF
D: .; V: TRBV7-2; size: .; J: TRBJ2-5; DNA: TGTGCCAGCAGCCGCCGAGGACAGCAAGAGACCCAGTACTTC; CDR3: CASSRRGQQETQYF
D: .; V: TRBV27; size: .; J: TRBJ2-7; DNA: TGTGCCAGCAGTTGGGCTCTAAACTACGAGCAGTACTTC; CDR3: CASSWALNYEQYF
D: TRBD2; V: TRBV27; size: .; J: TRBJ2-1; DNA: TGTGCCAGCAGCGGGAGGCTGGGTAATGAGCAGTTCTTC; CDR3: CASSGRLGNEQFF
D: .; V: TRBV13; size: .; J: TRBJ1-2; DNA: TGTGCCAGCAGCCCCCGGTACATAAGTGATGGCTACACCTTC; CDR3: CASSPRYISDGYTF
D: TRBD1; V: TRBV7-9; size: .; J: TRBJ2-7; DNA: TGTGCCAGCAGCTACCCCTACGAGACAGGGGTTTACGAGCAGTACTTC; CDR3: CASSYPYETGVYEQYF
D: TRBD1; V: TRBV2; size: .; J: TRBJ2-2; DNA: TGTGCCAGACGACAGGGGCTAACCGGGGAGCTGTTTTTT; CDR3: CARRQGLTGELFF
D: .; V: TRBV11-2; size: .; J: TRBJ2-5; DNA: TGTGCCAGCAGGTGGCGGGCCCAAGAGACCCAGTACTTC; CDR3: CASRWRAQETQYF
D: .; V: TRBV25-1; size: few; J: TRBJ1-1; DNA: TGTGCCAGCAGTGAACGGACAACGGGAGAAGCTTTCTTT; CDR3: CASSERTTGEAFF
D: .; V: TRBV19; size: once; J: TRBJ2-7; DNA: TGTGCCAGTAGTATCGGGGTAACCTACGAGCAGTACTTC; CDR3: CASSIGVTYEQYF
D: TRBD1; V: TRBV9; size: .; J: TRBJ2-6; DNA: TGTGCCAGCAGCGTTACGGGGACAGGGGGAGCTGGGGCCAACGTCCTGACTTTC; CDR3: CASSVTGTGGAGANVLTF
D: TRBD2; V: TRBV7-2; size: .; J: TRBJ2-7; DNA: TGTGCCAGCAGTCCCCACTGGGCTAGCGGGTACTACGAGCAGTACTTC; CDR3: CASSPHWASGYYEQYF
D: .; V: TRBV5-4; size: few; J: TRBJ1-1; DNA: TGTGCCAGCAGCTTGGCCACGAGGCCTGAAGCTTTCTTT; CDR3: CASSLATRPEAFF
D: .; V: TRBV6-5; size: once; J: TRBJ1-1; DNA: TGTGCCAGCAGTTACTCGATTGGGGTGGGTAGCGCTGAAGCTTTCTTT; CDR3: CASSYSIGVGSAEAFF
D: .; V: TRBV27; size: .; J: TRBJ2-1; DNA: TGTGCCAGCAGTTTAGTGGGACGGCCATACGGTGAGCAGTTCTTC; CDR3: CASSLVGRPYGEQFF
D: .; V: TRBV4-3; size: .; J: TRBJ1-1; DNA: TGCGCCAGCACCGGCTCGGGCTTGAACACTGAAGCTTTCTTT; CDR3: CASTGSGLNTEAFF
D: .; V: TRBV9; size: once; J: TRBJ1-2; DNA: TGTGCCAGCAGCGGGACACAGCAGAACTATGGCTACACCTTC; CDR3: CASSGTQQNYGYTF
D: .; V: TRBV5-6; size: .; J: TRBJ1-2; DNA: TGTGCCAGCAGCGCGATTACAGGGCCGGACTATGGCTACACCTTC; CDR3: CASSAITGPDYGYTF
D: .; V: TRBV15; size: .; J: TRBJ2-1; DNA: TGTGCCACCAGGACTGACCGATACAATGAGCAGTTCTTC; CDR3: CATRTDRYNEQFF
D: TRBD2; V: TRBV6-6; size: .; J: TRBJ2-7; DNA: TGTGCCAGCAGTTACGCGGGAGACTCCTACGAGCAGTACTTC; CDR3: CASSYAGDSYEQYF
D: TRBD2; V: TRBV7-6; size: .; J: TRBJ2-1; DNA: TGTGCCAGCAGCTTAGCGCCACTAGCGGTAAAATACAATGAGCAGTTCTTC; CDR3: CASSLAPLAVKYNEQFF
D: TRBD2; V: TRBV29-1; size: .; J: TRBJ2-1; DNA: TGCAGCGCGACTTCCGGGACTAGCGGGAAACACTACAATGAGCAGTTCTTC; CDR3: CSATSGTSGKHYNEQFF
D: .; V: TRBV9; size: .; J: TRBJ1-4; DNA: TGTGCCAGCAGCGGGGACGGTGATGAAAAACTGTTTTTT; CDR3: CASSGDGDEKLFF
D: .; V: TRBV7-2; size: once; J: TRBJ2-7; DNA: TGTGCCGGTGGGGCCAGGGGCGGTGAGCAGTACTTC; CDR3: CAGGARGGEQYF
D: .; V: TRBV4-3; size: .; J: TRBJ2-5; DNA: TGCGCCAGCAGCCAAGCATCCCCGGATCCTTGGAGGGAGACCCAGTACTTC; CDR3: CASSQASPDPWRETQYF
D: .; V: TRBV27; size: once; J: TRBJ1-5; DNA: TGTGCCAGCAGCCTTATAGCTCCTTATAGCAATCAGCCCCAGCATTTT; CDR3: CASSLIAPYSNQPQHF
D: TRBD2; V: TRBV27; size: .; J: TRBJ2-2; DNA: TGTGCCAGCAGTTCCGGACTAGCGGCCGGGGAGCTGTTTTTT; CDR3: CASSSGLAAGELFF
D: TRBD2; V: TRBV28; size: .; J: TRBJ2-1; DNA: TGTGCCGCAAAGGGTCTAGCGGGGAGAAGCGAGCAGTTCTTC; CDR3: CAAKGLAGRSEQFF
D: TRBD2; V: TRBV27; size: once; J: TRBJ2-1; DNA: TGTGCCAGCAGTTTGATGGGACTAGCGGGATTGACCAATGAGCAGTTCTTC; CDR3: CASSLMGLAGLTNEQFF
D: TRBD2; V: TRBV15; size: .; J: TRBJ2-5; DNA: TGTGCCACCAGCAGCCTAGCGGTCCAAGAGACCCAGTACTTC; CDR3: CATSSLAVQETQYF
D: .; V: TRBV18; size: once; J: TRBJ2-7; DNA: TGTGCCAGCTCACCGGGAGGACTCTGGGGATCCTACGAGCAGTACTTC; CDR3: CASSPGGLWGSYEQYF